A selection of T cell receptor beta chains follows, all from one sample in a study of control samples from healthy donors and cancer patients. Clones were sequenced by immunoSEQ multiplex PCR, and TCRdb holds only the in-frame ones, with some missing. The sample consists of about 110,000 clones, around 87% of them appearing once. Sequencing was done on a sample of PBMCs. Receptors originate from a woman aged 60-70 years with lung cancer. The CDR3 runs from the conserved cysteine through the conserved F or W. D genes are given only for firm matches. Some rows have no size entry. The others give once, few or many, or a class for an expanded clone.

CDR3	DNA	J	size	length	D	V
CASRGETGATQYF	TGTGCCAGTAGGGGCGAAACAGGGGCCACGCAGTATTTT	TRBJ2-3	-	13	TRBD1	TRBV19
CASSPFRTRGSNTGELFF	TGTGCCAGCAGCCCTTTTCGGACTAGAGGTTCGAACACCGGGGAGCTGTTTTTT	TRBJ2-2	-	18	TRBD2	TRBV7-8
CASSQELTAGGYGYTF	TGTGCCAGCAGCCAAGAGTTGACGGCGGGGGGCTATGGCTACACCTTC	TRBJ1-2	once	16	-	TRBV4-2
CASSSAGKAKNIQYF	TGTGCCAGCAGTTCAGCGGGAAAAGCCAAAAACATTCAGTACTTC	TRBJ2-4	-	15	TRBD2	TRBV6-5
CASSLWAGGHGLQQYF	TGTGCCAGCAGCCTTTGGGCCGGGGGACACGGCCTCCAGCAGTACTTC	TRBJ2-7	-	16	-	TRBV21-1
CASSQGQQSSYEQYF	TGCGCCAGCAGCCAAGGACAGCAGAGCTCCTACGAGCAGTACTTC	TRBJ2-7	once	15	-	TRBV4-1
CASSLLAGAYNEQFF	TGCGCCAGCAGCTTACTAGCGGGTGCCTACAATGAGCAGTTCTTC	TRBJ2-1	-	15	TRBD2	TRBV5-1
CASSPGTGHYGYTF	TGTGCCAGCTCACCAGGAACAGGGCACTATGGCTACACCTTC	TRBJ1-2	-	14	-	TRBV18
CASSSTSGEETQYF	TGTGCCAGCTCATCGACTAGCGGAGAAGAGACCCAGTACTTC	TRBJ2-5	-	14	TRBD2	TRBV18
CASSLAANHYNNEQFF	TGCGCCAGCAGCTTGGCGGCTAACCATTATAACAATGAGCAGTTCTTC	TRBJ2-1	-	16	-	TRBV5-1
CATSDELVNEQFF	TGTGCCACCAGTGATGAACTAGTGAATGAGCAGTTCTTC	TRBJ2-1	-	13	-	TRBV24-1
CATSREQFRGEQYF	TGTGCCACCAGCAGAGAGCAGTTCCGCGGGGAGCAGTACTTC	TRBJ2-7	-	14	-	TRBV15
CASSTGLAGGNEQYF	TGTGCCAGCAGCACGGGACTAGCGGGAGGGAACGAGCAGTACTTC	TRBJ2-7	-	15	TRBD2	TRBV7-2
CASSMSGPRDEQYF	TGTGCCAGCAGCATGTCAGGGCCCAGGGACGAGCAGTACTTC	TRBJ2-7	-	14	-	TRBV7-6
CASTTSGTTYGYTF	TGTGCCAGTACCACTTCCGGGACGACCTATGGCTACACCTTC	TRBJ1-2	-	14	-	TRBV19
CASVERGTGYTF	TGTGCCAGCGTGGAACGAGGCACTGGCTACACCTTC	TRBJ1-2	-	12	-	TRBV12-3/TRBV12-4
CASSERAYGYTF	TGTGCCAGCAGTGAACGGGCCTATGGCTACACCTTC	TRBJ1-2	-	12	-	TRBV25-1
CASGGGEKLFF	TGTGCCAGCGGGGGAGGGGAAAAACTGTTTTTT	TRBJ1-4	-	11	-	TRBV12-3/TRBV12-4
CASSEHGLAALNTGELFF	TGTGCCAGCAGTGAACACGGACTAGCGGCCCTGAACACCGGGGAGCTGTTTTTT	TRBJ2-2	-	18	TRBD2	TRBV2
CSARSDTEAFF	TGCAGTGCTAGATCGGACACTGAAGCTTTCTTT	TRBJ1-1	-	11	-	TRBV20-1
CASSFFTGGSSYEQYF	TGCGCCAGCAGCTTTTTTACAGGGGGGAGCTCCTACGAGCAGTACTTC	TRBJ2-7	-	16	TRBD1	TRBV5-1
CASSRDSSLPIPNQPQHF	TGTGCCAGTAGTAGGGACAGTTCCCTCCCGATACCCAATCAGCCCCAGCATTTT	TRBJ1-5	-	18	TRBD1	TRBV19
CASSLVVRNSGYTF	TGTGCCAGCAGCTTAGTGGTTCGGAATTCAGGCTACACCTTC	TRBJ1-2	-	14	-	TRBV7-2
CASSPQVNTEAFF	TGTGCCAGCAGCCCACAGGTGAACACTGAAGCTTTCTTT	TRBJ1-1	-	13	-	TRBV14